These 28 T cell receptor beta chains came from one sample sequenced in a study of T-cell memory formation after mild COVID-19. TCRdb recomputed calls from the 5' RACE reads with MiXCR, one row per CDR3 protein. The data hold hundreds of thousands of distinct CDR3 sequences, with 15% observed a single time. Sequencing was carried out using PBMCs or a T cell subset sorted from them (not recorded which). These receptors were taken from an adult woman who had mild COVID-19 (a few samples of this study predate the infection). Cell type and time point are not known.

The CDR3 sequence is CASSLATGFYNEQFF. CDR3 DNA: TGTGCCAGCAGCTTAGCGACAGGGTTTTACAATGAGCAGTTCTTC. The genes are TRBV7-2 and TRBJ2-1; 7 nucleotides line up with TRBD1. The CDR3 contains 15 residues. Germline lookup yields CDR1 SGHTA and CDR2 FQGNSA. V lost 0 bases, J lost 4 bases, and 3 bases stayed unmatched. Filled out from reference TRBV7-2 and TRBJ2-1, the complete variable domain reads GAGVSQSPSNKVTEKGKDVELRCDPISGHTALYWYRQSLGQGLEFLIYFQGNSAPDKSGLPSDRFSAERTGGSVSTLTIQRTQQEDSAVYLCASSLATGFYNEQFFGPGTRLTVL.

This clonotype was seen more than once but under ten times. The chain carries TRBV24-1 and TRBJ1-2; TRBD1 might be the D (6 bases). This CDR3 is 13 amino acids long. CDR1 is KGHDR, CDR2 SFDVKD, per germline. Deletions cut 5 bases from V and 7 bases from J, with 13 bases between. The CDR3 DNA reads TGTGCCACCAGTGGTTCAGGGGAGGGTGGCTACACCTTC. Its translation is CATSGSGEGGYTF.

This chain uses TRBV7-2 with TRBJ2-1; 7 bases are a match to TRBD2. Germline V gives CDR1 SGHTA, CDR2 FQGNSA. J was trimmed by 7 bases and V by 2 bases; bases with no gene match: 8. The CDR3 is 15 residues long. CDR3 residues: CASSLSAGVVNEQFF. The CDR3, as DNA: TGTGCCAGCAGCTTATCGGCGGGAGTAGTAAATGAGCAGTTCTTC.

This chain links TRBV11-2 with TRBJ1-2; 8 bases agree with TRBD1. CDR1 is SGHAT, CDR2 FQNNGV, per germline. V shed 2 bases, J shed 2 bases, and the junction held 4 bases outside the gene matches. This CDR3 has 15 residues. CDR3 in amino acids: CASSLSGTGNYGYTF. The CDR3 DNA reads TGTGCCAGCAGCTTATCGGGGACAGGAAACTATGGCTACACCTTC.

The chain joins TRBV24-1 to TRBJ2-7; tentatively, D is TRBD1 (5 bases). The CDR3 covers 13 residues. With 0 bases removed from V and 6 bases from J, the gap between germline ends came to 8 bases. Per the germline V gene, CDR1 is KGHDR and CDR2 is SFDVKD. The CDR3 loop reads CATSDLGASEQYF. Here the CDR3 DNA reads TGTGCCACCAGTGATTTGGGGGCATCCGAGCAGTACTTC.

At least ten counts were recorded for this clonotype. The V call is TRBV7-2, the J call TRBJ2-2; 9 positions match TRBD2. V trimming: 3 bases; J trimming: 4 bases; junction bases outside the gene matches: 3. Looked up from germline, CDR1 is SGHTA and CDR2 is FQGNSA. The CDR3 sequence is 15 residues long. The CDR3 here is CASSFAGGVTGELFF. CDR3 sequence (DNA): TGTGCCAGCAGCTTCGCGGGAGGGGTCACCGGGGAGCTGTTTTTT.

This clonotype was seen more than once but under ten times. This sequence joins TRBV10-3 and TRBJ1-1; D is unclear. The V gene lost 5 bases and the J gene lost 1 base, with 5 bases spanning the gap. This CDR3 is built from 12 residues. Germline assignment: CDR1 ENHRY and CDR2 SYGVKD. The CDR3 sequence is CAISSGNTEAFF. CDR3 DNA sequence: TGTGCCATCAGTTCCGGGAACACTGAAGCTTTCTTT.

The table lists this clonotype with a few counts. The gene calls are TRBV6-5 and TRBJ2-7; 10 bases are shared with TRBD2. Losses at the gene ends were 5 bases for V and 7 bases for J; bases not matched to a gene: 14. The length of the CDR3 is 16 residues. CDR1 MNHEY and CDR2 SVGAGI come from the germline V gene. Written as DNA, the CDR3 is TGTGCCAGCAGTACGGAATTAAGCGGGAGGGCGTGGGAGCAGTACTTC. Its protein is CASSTELSGRAWEQYF.

V and J are TRBV7-6 and TRBJ1-6; maybe TRBD1 (5 bases). Germline loops: CDR1 SGHVS, CDR2 FNYEAQ. Trimming stripped 1 base from V and 7 bases from J, with 11 bases between. This CDR3 has 15 amino acids. The CDR3 DNA is TGTGCCAGCAGCTTAGGAGGGGTGTACAATTCACCCCTCCACTTT. As protein: CASSLGGVYNSPLHF.

In this sample, this clonotype turned up a few times. The V gene is TRBV3-1, the J gene TRBJ2-1; D could derive from TRBD1 or TRBD2 (5 bases each). Germline assignment: CDR1 LGHDT and CDR2 YNNKEL (reference sequence). V dropped 1 base and J dropped 4 bases, with 14 bases sitting between them. CDR3 length: 16 residues. CDR3 nucleotides: TGTGCCAGCAGCCAAGCTCATTTGAGGGGATACAATGAGCAGTTCTTC. The encoded protein is CASSQAHLRGYNEQFF.

The rearrangement links TRBV3-1 to TRBJ2-3, with TRBD1 as a possible D gene (6 bases). The germline V and J ends were trimmed by 5 bases and 1 base, with 10 bases remaining between them. Germline values: CDR1 LGHDT, CDR2 YNNKEL (reference sequence). This CDR3 has 14 residues. The CDR3 DNA follows: TGTGCCAGCAGCTTACAGGGCGGCACAGATACGCAGTATTTT. Protein sequence: CASSLQGGTDTQYF.

The chain links TRBV6-5 to TRBJ2-1, with TRBD2 identical over 12 bases. Per the germline V gene, CDR1 is MNHEY and CDR2 is SVGAGI. CDR3 length equals 15 residues. V trimming: 6 bases; J trimming: 7 bases; junction bases outside the gene matches: 7. The CDR3 region has the DNA TGTGCCAGCAGACAAGGACTAGCGGGAATTAATGAGCAGTTCTTC. Translating it yields CASRQGLAGINEQFF.

The sample holds a few counts of this clonotype. V and J are TRBV21-1 and TRBJ2-1; no check of the table's D call, TRBD1, against the DNA was made. TRBV21-1 is an annotated pseudogene. The CDR3 is made up of 14 amino acids. CDR3 bases: TGTGCCAGCAGCAAAGCAGACAGGCACAATGAGCAGTTCTTC. Protein: CASSKADRHNEQFF.

There are a few counts of this clonotype. V usage is TRBV9 and J usage is TRBJ1-2; D remains unclear. The V and J ends lost 3 bases and 4 bases respectively, with 16 bases between them. CDR1 is SGDLS and CDR2 is YYNGEE in the germline V gene. The CDR3 is 15 amino acids. This CDR3 reads CASSAGLERGYGYTF. DNA of the CDR3: TGTGCCAGCAGCGCGGGTCTGGAGCGGGGCTATGGCTACACCTTC.

This clonotype has only a few counts. This sequence joins TRBV7-9 and TRBJ2-5, with a possible D match to TRBD1 (7 bases). The ends were cut back, 3 bases at V and 4 bases at J, with 12 bases in the middle. The CDR3 totals 14 residues. Per the germline V gene, CDR1 is SEHNR and CDR2 is FQNEAQ (reference sequence). The CDR3 loop reads CASSLFQGGETQYF. CDR3 coding DNA: TGTGCCAGCAGCTTGTTCCAGGGGGGAGAGACCCAGTACTTC.

This chain links TRBV12-3 or TRBV12-4 with TRBJ1-4, with TRBD1 matching 7 bases. Trimming cost V 4 bases and J 3 bases; bases outside gene matches: 11. This CDR3 is 17 amino acids long. CDR3 in DNA: TGTGCCAGCAGTTGGAGAGGACAGGTCACGTCTAATGAAAAACTGTTTTTT. It codes for CASSWRGQVTSNEKLFF.

This clonotype was observed a few times. The rearrangement uses TRBV7-3 and TRBJ2-7; D remains unclear. The CDR3 has 17 amino acids. Trimming removed 0 bases from V and 3 bases from J, with 18 bases in between. Per the germline V gene, CDR1 is SGHTA and CDR2 is FQGTGA. CDR3 sequence: CASSLTGPSLGYYEQYF. Written as DNA, the CDR3 is TGTGCCAGCAGCTTAACCGGGCCGAGCTTGGGGTACTACGAGCAGTACTTC. Supplemented by reference TRBV7-3 and TRBJ2-7, the full variable domain reads GAGVSQTPSNKVTEKGKYVELRCDPISGHTALYWYRQSLGQGPEFLIYFQGTGAADDSGLPNDRFFAVRPEGSVSTLKIQRTERGDSAVYLCASSLTGPSLGYYEQYFGPGTRLTVT.

CDR3 sequence (DNA): TGTGCCACCAGTGATTTGCTTGGCTACACCTTC. This translates into CATSDLLGYTF. The V call is TRBV24-1, the J call TRBJ1-2; D ambiguous. The CDR3 contains 11 residues. V was clipped by 0 bases and J by 7 bases, with 2 bases between them. Germline V CDR1 and CDR2: KGHDR, SFDVKD.

This rearrangement joins TRBV3-1 to TRBJ2-3; a possible D gene is TRBD2 (7 bases). The CDR3 covers 14 residues. Germline CDR1 reads LGHDT; CDR2 reads YNNKEL (reference sequence). Deletions cut 2 bases from V and 6 bases from J, with 12 bases between. CDR3 sequence: CASSQRGGGDTQYF. CDR3 nucleotide sequence: TGTGCCAGCAGCCAACGCGGGGGCGGGGATACGCAGTATTTT.

This clonotype was seen only a few times. The chain combines TRBV12-3 or TRBV12-4 with TRBJ2-7; 7 nucleotides line up with TRBD1. The CDR3 has 15 residues. Trimming at V came to 5 bases and at J to 1 base, leaving 8 bases not matched to a gene. The CDR3 loop reads CASSLRDSISYEQYF. The CDR3 DNA reads as TGTGCCAGCAGTCTCCGGGACAGTATATCCTACGAGCAGTACTTC.

The J gene is TRBJ2-5, the V gene TRBV24-1; 7 bases are shared with TRBD1. The ends lost 4 bases at V and 4 bases at J; junction bases unmatched: 8. The CDR3 sequence is 15 residues long. Germline V gives CDR1 KGHDR, CDR2 SFDVKD. The CDR3 loop reads CATSDAGQVSETQYF. The CDR3 DNA is TGTGCCACCAGTGACGCCGGACAGGTGTCAGAGACCCAGTACTTC.

This clonotype was counted a few times. This chain connects TRBV7-9 to TRBJ1-2; weak D call: TRBD1 (5 bases). V was cut by 5 bases and J by 5 bases, with 12 bases left in between. Germline lookup yields CDR1 SEHNR and CDR2 FQNEAQ (reference sequence). The CDR3 loop spans 13 amino acids. The CDR3 region is CASSLEGAYGYTF. The CDR3 nucleotides are TGTGCCAGCAGCCTAGAAGGGGCTTATGGCTACACCTTC.

The rearrangement links TRBV5-1 to TRBJ2-7, with 8 bases aligning to TRBD2. CDR1 SGHRS and CDR2 YFSETQ come from the germline V gene. This CDR3 spans 14 amino acids. With 4 bases clipped from V and 5 bases from J, the junction kept 8 bases outside the gene matches. The CDR3 nucleotides read TGCGCCAGCAGCCCGAGCGGGAGTCGAGACGAGCAGTACTTC. This codes for CASSPSGSRDEQYF.

The genes are TRBV5-1 and TRBJ2-1; possibly TRBD1 for D (6 bases). Germline V gene lookup returns CDR1 SGHRS and CDR2 YFSETQ. The germline V and J ends were trimmed by 4 bases and 3 bases, with 14 bases remaining between them. The CDR3 loop spans 15 amino acids. CDR3 bases: TGCGCCAGCAGCGTCTCCAGGACAGACTACAATGAGCAGTTCTTC. Protein sequence: CASSVSRTDYNEQFF.

This chain uses TRBV5-5 with TRBJ2-5; 12 bases map to TRBD2. The CDR3 is 16 amino acids. Germline-derived CDR1 and CDR2 are SGHKS and YYEKEE (reference sequence). J gave up 4 bases and V 0 bases, and 4 bases lay outside the gene matches. The CDR3 spells CASSLDLAGGRETQYF. CDR3 DNA: TGTGCCAGCAGCTTGGACCTAGCGGGAGGGAGAGAGACCCAGTACTTC.

This clonotype was seen a handful of times. This chain links TRBV29-1 with TRBJ1-2; a possible D gene is TRBD1 (6 bases). CDR1 SQVTM and CDR2 ANQGSEA come from the germline V gene. The CDR3 runs to 16 residues. The V gene lost 6 bases and the J gene lost 3 bases, with 23 bases spanning the gap. CDR3 amino acids: CSVQMNAGAAYYGYTF. DNA for the CDR3: TGCAGCGTCCAAATGAATGCAGGGGCCGCATACTATGGCTACACCTTC.

The rearrangement links TRBV24-1 to TRBJ2-3; a possible D gene is TRBD2 (5 bases). The CDR3 length is 15 residues. Germline V gene lookup returns CDR1 KGHDR and CDR2 SFDVKD. The germline V and J ends were trimmed by 2 bases and 1 base, with 9 bases remaining between them. The CDR3 DNA sequence: TGTGCCACCAGTGATTGGACTCCCGGCACAGATACGCAGTATTTT. It encodes CATSDWTPGTDTQYF.

This clonotype was observed a handful of times. The chain links TRBV2 to TRBJ2-5; 7 bases line up with TRBD1. J was trimmed by 5 bases and V by 7 bases; bases with no gene match: 4. Germline assignment: CDR1 SNHLY and CDR2 FYNNEI. This CDR3 has 12 amino acids. CDR3 sequence: CASKQQGETQYF. CDR3 nucleotide sequence: TGTGCCAGCAAGCAACAGGGGGAGACCCAGTACTTC.